These 15 T cell receptor beta chains originate from one sample sequenced in a study of blood T cell repertoires in COVID-19. The assay was immunoSEQ multiplex PCR, and TCRdb's table has in-frame clones only and misses some. The table includes 200,000 or so clones, roughly nine tenths detected once. What was sequenced was peripheral blood. The receptors were sampled from a woman between 50 and 59 years old with acute or convalescent COVID-19.

V gene TRBV7-9 combines with J gene TRBJ2-1, with D unclear. The CDR3 covers 11 residues. V was clipped by 6 bases and J by 6 bases, with 6 bases between them. Germline V gene data show CDR1 as SEHNR and CDR2 as FQNEAQ (reference sequence). As DNA, the CDR3 is TGTGCCAGCAGACTCGGCAATGAGCAGTTCTTC. Protein sequence: CASRLGNEQFF.

This sequence joins TRBV5-1 and TRBJ1-1; 8 bases agree with TRBD1. CDR3 length: 14 residues. The trim removed 0 bases at V and 6 bases at J, leaving 4 bases unmatched. Germline V lookup: CDR1 SGHRS, CDR2 YFSETQ. This CDR3 is CASSLDRGGSEAFF. CDR3 nucleotide sequence: TGCGCCAGCAGCTTGGACAGGGGGGGTTCTGAAGCTTTCTTT.

The chain uses TRBV7-9 and TRBJ1-1, with unresolved D. Germline-derived CDR1 and CDR2 are SEHNR and FQNEAQ (reference sequence). The CDR3 runs 19 residues. Trimming stripped 4 bases from V and 1 base from J, with 25 bases between. DNA for the CDR3: TGTGCCAGCAGCTCCCAATTTTTCCCAGGCCTCAAGTCGAACACTGAAGCTTTCTTT. Translation: CASSSQFFPGLKSNTEAFF.

The rearrangement links TRBV5-6 to TRBJ1-6, with D possibly TRBD1 on 5 matching bases. Trimming left V 0 bases short and J 5 bases short, with 9 bases between. Germline lookup yields CDR1 SGHDT and CDR2 YYEEEE. The CDR3 contains 15 residues. In nucleotides, the CDR3 is TGTGCCAGCAGCTTGGTGGACATTCATAATTCACCCCTCCACTTT. Translated: CASSLVDIHNSPLHF.

This chain links TRBV2 with TRBJ2-3; D is uncertain. This CDR3 contains 16 residues. V was cut by 3 bases and J by 6 bases, with 19 bases left in between. Looked up from germline, CDR1 is SNHLY and CDR2 is FYNNEI. The CDR3 sequence: CASSELAVASPDTQYF. CDR3 coding DNA: TGTGCCAGCAGTGAGTTGGCCGTAGCTTCCCCCGATACGCAGTATTTT.

The chain combines TRBV15 with TRBJ1-1; D perhaps matches TRBD1 (6 bases). The germline CDR1 and CDR2 sequences are LNHNV and YYDKDF (reference sequence). This CDR3 is 14 amino acids long. The germline V and J ends were trimmed by 1 base and 0 bases, with 6 bases remaining between them. CDR3 bases: TGTGCCACCAGCAGAGGGACAGTGAACACTGAAGCTTTCTTT. Translating it yields CATSRGTVNTEAFF. Full variable domain (rest looked up from reference TRBV15 and TRBJ1-1): DAMVIQNPRYQVTQFGKPVTLSCSQTLNHNVMYWYQQKSSQAPKLLFHYYDKDFNNEADTPDNFQSRRPNTSFCFLDIRSPGLGDTAMYLCATSRGTVNTEAFFGQGTRLTVV.

V gene TRBV6-5 combines with J gene TRBJ2-1; D gene unclear. CDR1 is MNHEY and CDR2 is SVGAGI in the germline V gene. Trimming took off 0 bases at V and 6 bases at J, with 9 bases between the two ends. This CDR3 has 14 amino acids. CDR3 sequence: CASSYSYQSNEQFF. For the CDR3, the DNA is TGTGCCAGCAGTTACTCGTACCAGTCCAATGAGCAGTTCTTC.

The J gene is TRBJ1-4, the V gene TRBV24-1; 7 bases agree with TRBD1. Germline values: CDR1 KGHDR, CDR2 SFDVKD. CDR3 size: 12 residues. V lost 4 bases, J lost 11 bases, and 3 bases stayed unmatched. CDR3 residues: CATSDQQGKLFF. The CDR3 DNA is TGTGCCACCAGTGACCAACAGGGGAAACTGTTTTTT.

The V call is TRBV5-1, the J call TRBJ2-2; D may be TRBD1 (6 bases). The CDR3 has 18 residues. Trimming took off 2 bases at V and 0 bases at J, with 17 bases between the two ends. CDR1 and CDR2 from the germline V gene are SGHRS and YFSETQ. In DNA, the CDR3 is TGCGCCAGCAGCTTCCCTTCAGTACAGGGACCGAACACCGGGGAGCTGTTTTTT. It codes for CASSFPSVQGPNTGELFF.

This chain uses TRBV27 with TRBJ2-7, with a weak D call TRBD1 (6 bases). Trimming stripped 0 bases from V and 5 bases from J, with 8 bases between. The CDR3 is 13 amino acids. The germline CDR1 and CDR2 sequences are MNHEY and SMNVEV (reference sequence). The CDR3 DNA is TGTGCCAGCAGTTTATCGACAGGTGACGAGCAGTACTTC. Encoded protein: CASSLSTGDEQYF.

The chain joins TRBV25-1 to TRBJ1-4, with D uncertain. V lost 1 base, J lost 2 bases, and 8 bases lay in between. Germline V gives CDR1 MGHDK, CDR2 SYGVNS. The CDR3 is 15 amino acids. CDR3 amino acids: CASSESSRTNEKLFF. CDR3 bases: TGTGCCAGCAGTGAATCAAGCCGCACTAATGAAAAACTGTTTTTT.

The genes are TRBV5-6 and TRBJ2-7; 7 nucleotides match TRBD1. Germline values: CDR1 SGHDT, CDR2 YYEEEE. CDR3 size: 14 residues. V shed 4 bases, J shed 3 bases, and the junction held 7 bases outside the gene matches. The CDR3 nucleotides are TGTGCCAGCAGCCCCGGACAGGAATTCTACGAGCAGTACTTC. The encoded protein is CASSPGQEFYEQYF.

V gene TRBV7-2 combines with J gene TRBJ1-2, with D uncertain. Trimming left V 5 bases short and J 4 bases short, with 17 bases between. From germline, CDR1 is SGHTA and CDR2 FQGNSA. This CDR3 region has 15 residues. The CDR3: CASSVLPGRSYGYTF. CDR3 nucleotide sequence: TGTGCCAGCAGCGTTCTACCGGGAAGGAGCTATGGCTACACCTTC.

The chain has TRBV7-9 and TRBJ1-6; 7 positions match TRBD1. V dropped 1 base and J dropped 4; count of bases not matched to a gene: 1. Looked up from germline, CDR1 is SEHNR and CDR2 is FQNEAQ (reference sequence). This CDR3 has 15 amino acids. The chain's CDR3 is CASSLGDSYNSPLHF. CDR3 DNA sequence: TGTGCCAGCAGCTTAGGGGACAGTTATAATTCACCCCTCCACTTT.

CDR3 amino acids: CASGHGTTNTGELFF. CDR3 DNA: TGTGCCAGCGGGCACGGGACAACAAACACCGGGGAGCTGTTTTTT. This chain joins TRBV18 and TRBJ2-2; TRBD1 might be the D (6 bases). The CDR3 is 15 amino acids. Deletions cut 8 bases from V and 2 bases from J, with 15 bases between. The germline CDR1 and CDR2 sequences are KGHSH and LQKENI.